The 30 T cell receptor beta chains listed next were all sequenced from one sample in a study of OX40 agonist ivuxolimab in advanced cancers. TCRdb's table, derived via immunoSEQ multiplex PCR, lists solely in-frame clones and lacks some. The sample contains 75,000 to 95,000 clones, roughly 91% of which appear only once. Sequenced material: CD4+ or CD8+ T cells sorted from blood, taken in a trial of the OX40 agonist ivuxolimab. These TCRs come from an adult with an advanced solid tumor such as melanoma, head and neck, liver or kidney cancer.

The chain uses TRBV6-5 and TRBJ1-4, with D perhaps matching TRBD1 (5 bases). Germline CDR1 MNHEY, CDR2 SVGAGI. Trimming took off 0 bases at V and 2 bases at J, with 10 bases between the two ends. This CDR3 has 16 amino acids. CDR3 in DNA: TGTGCCAGCAGTTACTCCCGGGGGGGGACTAATGAAAAACTGTTTTTT. Translating it yields CASSYSRGGTNEKLFF.

This rearrangement joins TRBV6-6 to TRBJ2-1; a possible D gene is TRBD1 (5 bases). CDR1 MNHNY and CDR2 SVGAGI come from the germline V gene (reference sequence). The CDR3 sequence is 13 residues long. V lost 8 bases and J lost 10, with 18 bases in between. CDR3 in DNA: TGTGCCAGCGTAGACTTCAACACAGGAGAGCAGTTCTTC. Protein product: CASVDFNTGEQFF.

This clone was observed once. The chain carries TRBV7-2 and TRBJ2-7; D is possibly TRBD2 (5 bases). Between the trimmed V and J ends, which lost 5 bases and 2 bases, there was a span of 16 bases. The CDR3 sequence is 15 residues long. Per germline, CDR1 SGHTA and CDR2 FQGNSA. The CDR3 here is CASSPRLPTTYEQYF. The DNA for the CDR3 is TGTGCCAGCAGCCCGCGACTACCTACTACCTACGAGCAGTACTTC.

The chain is built from TRBV5-8 and TRBJ1-1, with 7 bases identical to TRBD1. After removal of 2 bases from V and 0 bases from J, the junction contained 4 bases not matched to a gene. This CDR3 is built from 15 residues. CDR1 and CDR2 (germline): SGHTS, YDEGEE. The CDR3 reads CASSFSGTVNTEAFF. For the CDR3, the DNA is TGTGCCAGCAGCTTTTCCGGGACAGTGAACACTGAAGCTTTCTTT.

The chain employs TRBV4-2 and TRBJ2-5, with TRBD2 matching 14 bases. V lost 3 bases, J lost 5 bases, and 5 bases stayed unmatched. CDR1 is LGHNA, CDR2 YNFKEQ, per germline. CDR3 size: 16 residues. The CDR3 here is CASSQTSGRARETQYF. DNA of the CDR3: TGTGCCAGCAGCCAGACTAGCGGGAGGGCCCGGGAGACCCAGTACTTC.

This clone is a singleton in its sample. V is TRBV28 and J is TRBJ2-7, with a tentative D call TRBD1 (6 bases). The V and J ends lost 7 bases and 1 base respectively, with 17 bases between them. CDR1 MDHEN and CDR2 SYDVKM come from the germline V gene. This CDR3 is built from 15 residues. The CDR3 reads CASNFRGANSYEQYF. DNA of the CDR3: TGTGCCAGCAATTTCAGGGGAGCCAATTCCTACGAGCAGTACTTC.

This CDR3 reads CASSRAGSNEQFF. The CDR3 DNA reads as TGTGCCAGCAGCCGGGCGGGGTCAAATGAGCAGTTCTTC. The chain joins TRBV7-2 to TRBJ2-1, with D tentatively TRBD2 (6 bases). Germline V gene lookup returns CDR1 SGHTA and CDR2 FQGNSA. Trimming removed 5 bases at V and 7 bases at J, with 12 bases between. This CDR3 is built from 13 residues.

This chain connects TRBV6-5 to TRBJ1-6, with unresolved D. The V gene's germline CDR1 is MNHEY and CDR2 SVGAGI. The CDR3 has 14 residues. V gave up 0 bases and J gave up 10 bases, with 10 bases separating them. The CDR3 DNA reads TGTGCCAGCAGTTACTCGGGTCGGGGATCACCCCTCCACTTT. It is translated as CASSYSGRGSPLHF.

The V gene is TRBV28, the J gene TRBJ2-5; D remains unclear. V was shortened by 5 bases and J by 5 bases, with 9 bases between the two germline ends. The germline gives CDR1 MDHEN, CDR2 SYDVKM. CDR3 size: 12 residues. CDR3 nucleotide sequence: TGTGCCAGCAGTCCAAGGTTGGAGACCCAGTACTTC. This translates into CASSPRLETQYF.

A word on this clone: At one boundary the junction diverges from the germline segment, which might be a read error. V gene TRBV7-7 combines with J gene TRBJ2-2, with 13 bases lining up with TRBD2. The CDR3 consists of 14 residues. Looked up from germline, CDR1 is SSHAT and CDR2 is FNYEAQ (reference sequence). As DNA, the CDR3 is TGTGCTAGCAGCCCGGGACTAGCGGGACGGGAGCTGTTTTTT. This translates into CASSPGLAGRELFF.

The CDR3: CAWSVLSGGTDTQYF. The CDR3, as DNA: TGTGCCTGGAGTGTATTATCCGGGGGCACAGATACGCAGTATTTT. V gene TRBV30 combines with J gene TRBJ2-3; D perhaps matches TRBD2 (5 bases). The V and J ends lost 0 bases and 1 base respectively, with 11 bases between them. CDR3 length equals 15 residues. Per the germline V gene, CDR1 is GTSNPN and CDR2 is SVGIG (reference sequence).

This chain joins TRBV28 and TRBJ2-7; no reliable D call. CDR1 MDHEN and CDR2 SYDVKM come from the germline V gene. This CDR3 spans 13 amino acids. V lost 8 bases and J lost 2, with 13 bases in between. The CDR3 nucleotides read TGTGCCAGCGCCAACACCCGCCCCTACGAGCAGTACTTC. Residues: CASANTRPYEQYF.

The V gene is TRBV23-1, the J gene TRBJ2-7; 9 nucleotides agree with TRBD2. TRBV23-1 has ORF status, its function being uncertain. Losses at the gene ends were 1 base for V and 5 bases for J; bases not matched to a gene: 9. The CDR3 is 16 residues long. CDR3 residues: CASSQYGGRVFNEQYF. The DNA for the CDR3 is TGCGCCAGCAGTCAATACGGCGGGAGGGTATTCAACGAGCAGTACTTC.

This sequence joins TRBV5-1 and TRBJ2-7; 10 positions match TRBD1. V lost 3 bases to trimming and J lost 5 bases; unmatched junction nucleotides: 5. The germline CDR1 and CDR2 sequences are SGHRS and YFSETQ. The CDR3 has 14 residues. For the CDR3, the DNA is TGCGCCAGCAGCTGGGGGGACAGGGGCCACGAGCAGTACTTC. This translates into CASSWGDRGHEQYF.

This chain links TRBV6-6 with TRBJ2-7; 10 nucleotides align to TRBD2. Trimming removed 4 bases from V and 0 bases from J; junction bases left unmatched: 0. Germline assignment: CDR1 MNHNY and CDR2 SVGAGI (reference sequence). The CDR3 runs 14 residues. This chain's CDR3 is CASSSSGSSYEQYF. The CDR3 DNA follows: TGTGCCAGCAGTTCTAGCGGGAGCTCCTACGAGCAGTACTTC.

The chain recombines TRBV6-4 with TRBJ1-1; D remains ambiguous. In germline, CDR1 is MRHNA, CDR2 SNTAGT. V lost 0 bases and J 4 bases, leaving 6 bases between the germline ends. The CDR3 totals 13 residues. The CDR3 bases are TGTGCCAGCAGTGACTCATGGGGCACTGAAGCTTTCTTT. Translation: CASSDSWGTEAFF.

The chain joins TRBV5-8 to TRBJ2-1; no definite D call. Trimming removed 0 bases from V and 0 bases from J, with 10 bases in between. This CDR3 comprises 16 residues. Germline assignment: CDR1 SGHTS and CDR2 YDEGEE. The CDR3 sequence is CASSLAFKSSYNEQFF. For the CDR3, the DNA is TGTGCCAGCAGCTTGGCTTTTAAGAGCTCCTACAATGAGCAGTTCTTC.

A word on this clone: This CDR3 is also generated by other DNA sequences in the sample. The CDR3 DNA follows: TGCGCCAGCACTGGGGCCAACGTCCTGACTTTC. It translates to CASTGANVLTF. The chain is built from TRBV10-2 and TRBJ2-6, with unresolved D. The CDR3 spans 11 residues. Germline lookup yields CDR1 WSHSY and CDR2 SAAADI. Deletions cut 7 bases from V and 2 bases from J, with 0 bases between.

The J gene is TRBJ2-1, the V gene TRBV5-1, with 10 bases aligning to TRBD2. This CDR3 is 16 amino acids long. J was trimmed by 6 bases and V by 0 bases; bases with no gene match: 6. Looked up from germline, CDR1 is SGHRS and CDR2 is YFSETQ. The CDR3: CASSLVASGSFNEQFF. The CDR3 nucleotides read TGCGCCAGCAGCTTGGTAGCTAGCGGGAGTTTCAATGAGCAGTTCTTC.

The V and J genes are TRBV20-1 and TRBJ1-2, with D uncertain. The V and J ends lost 5 bases and 8 bases respectively, with 12 bases between them. From germline, CDR1 is DFQATT and CDR2 SNEGSKA (reference sequence). The CDR3 consists of 11 residues. The CDR3: CSAPGGPGYTF. The CDR3 nucleotides are TGCAGTGCTCCGGGTGGGCCCGGCTACACCTTC.

The chain employs TRBV7-8 and TRBJ2-5; perhaps TRBD2 as D (6 bases). Germline V gives CDR1 SGHVS, CDR2 FQNEAQ. V was trimmed by 1 base and J by 5 bases, leaving 14 bases between them. This CDR3 is 15 amino acids long. CDR3: CASSLDRTGGETQYF. The CDR3 DNA is TGTGCCAGCAGCTTAGACCGGACCGGAGGGGAGACCCAGTACTTC.

This clone was recorded once. The J gene is TRBJ2-1, the V gene TRBV18, with D perhaps TRBD1 (6 bases). Germline lookup yields CDR1 KGHSH and CDR2 LQKENI. V was clipped by 3 bases and J by 6 bases, with 12 bases between them. The CDR3 consists of 14 residues. The CDR3 reads CASSPRGGANEQFF. In nucleotides, the CDR3 is TGTGCCAGCTCACCGAGAGGGGGAGCCAATGAGCAGTTCTTC.

With respect to this clone: Mismatch with germline at one junction end may stem from a read error. The gene calls are TRBV27 and TRBJ2-7; D assignment may be TRBD1 or TRBD2 (5 bases each). Looked up from germline, CDR1 is MNHEY and CDR2 is SMNVEV (reference sequence). The CDR3 has 14 residues. This chain's CDR3 is CVSSMGRTSYEQYF. As DNA, the CDR3 is TGTGTCAGCAGTATGGGACGGACCTCCTACGAGCAGTACTTC.

This chain links TRBV11-2 with TRBJ2-1, with TRBD2 matching over 9 bases. V lost 5 bases, J lost 5 bases, and 13 bases stayed unmatched. The CDR3 length is 17 residues. Germline CDR1 reads SGHAT; CDR2 reads FQNNGV. CDR3 amino acids: CASSPRVVTSGDNEQFF. CDR3 sequence (DNA): TGTGCCAGCAGCCCACGAGTAGTGACTAGCGGAGACAATGAGCAGTTCTTC.

The chain joins TRBV5-1 to TRBJ2-3, with D tentatively TRBD1 or TRBD2 (6 bases each). The CDR3 covers 15 residues. The germline V gene encodes CDR1 SGHRS and CDR2 YFSETQ. V lost 1 base, J lost 2 bases, and 11 bases lay in between. This chain's CDR3 is CASSLPRGDTDTQYF. The CDR3 bases are TGCGCCAGCAGCTTGCCGAGGGGGGACACAGATACGCAGTATTTT.

The chain joins TRBV18 to TRBJ2-3; 9 bases are shared with TRBD1. V lost 3 bases, J lost 1 base, and 2 bases stayed unmatched. The CDR3 extends over 15 amino acids. The germline gives CDR1 KGHSH, CDR2 LQKENI. The CDR3 sequence is CASSPTGGGTDTQYF. CDR3 DNA sequence: TGTGCCAGCTCACCGACAGGGGGGGGCACAGATACGCAGTATTTT.

V usage is TRBV7-8 and J usage is TRBJ2-6; D gene ambiguous. Germline V lookup: CDR1 SGHVS, CDR2 FQNEAQ. The ends were cut back, 5 bases at V and 0 bases at J, with 8 bases in the middle. The length of the CDR3 is 15 residues. Written as DNA, the CDR3 is TGTGCCAGCAGCCCCCTCAGCTCTGGGGCCAACGTCCTGACTTTC. This encodes CASSPLSSGANVLTF.

This chain connects TRBV25-1 to TRBJ2-3, with a tentative D call TRBD2 (6 bases). There are 14 residues in the CDR3. The germline V gene has CDR1 MGHDK and CDR2 SYGVNS. V lost 5 bases and J lost 3, with 12 bases in between. CDR3 sequence: CASSTLGGTDTQYF. The CDR3 nucleotides read TGTGCCAGCAGTACCCTCGGAGGGACAGATACGCAGTATTTT.

The genes are TRBV5-1 and TRBJ2-1, with unresolved D. CDR1 and CDR2 (germline): SGHRS, YFSETQ. The CDR3 loop spans 12 amino acids. V lost 6 bases and J lost 7, with 11 bases in between. For the CDR3, the DNA is TGCGCCAGCACGTTGGTGGAGAATGAGCAGTTCTTC. As protein: CASTLVENEQFF.

V gene TRBV5-5 combines with J gene TRBJ1-2, with D maybe TRBD1 (6 bases). The V gene's germline CDR1 is SGHKS and CDR2 YYEKEE (reference sequence). CDR3 length equals 15 residues. V gave up 6 bases and J gave up 2 bases, with 17 bases separating them. The CDR3 protein is CASTLQGRGNYGYTF. The CDR3, as DNA: TGTGCCAGCACCCTGCAGGGGAGGGGAAACTATGGCTACACCTTC.